The 3 T cell receptor beta chains below come from one sample, sequenced in a study of blood T cell repertoires in COVID-19. This table comes from immunoSEQ multiplex PCR, and its TCRdb copy is limited to in-frame clones, with some not included. The data contain approximately 82,000 clones, 83% of them singletons. Sequences were obtained from peripheral blood. These receptor sequences come from a woman aged 55-69 years with acute or convalescent COVID-19.

Comment on this clone: Without the conserved terminal phenylalanine or tryptophan, this CDR3 likely stems from a read error. Because the CDR3's place on the DNA is in doubt, the DNA is left out and the CDR3 is given as listed by TCRdb. This chain links TRBV6-1 with TRBJ1-1; whether TRBD1, the table's D call, matches the DNA was not checked. From its first to its last residue, the CDR3 has 10 amino acids. CDR1 and CDR2 (germline): MNHNS, SASEGT. This CDR3 is CASSEATPGI.

The rearrangement uses TRBV19 and TRBJ1-1; D gene unclear. The V end was cut by 2 bases, the J end by 7 bases, with 11 bases between. The germline CDR1 and CDR2 sequences are LNHDA and SQIVND (reference sequence). CDR3 size: 13 residues. DNA of the CDR3: TGTGCCAGTAGTATATCTCAAAGAGGTGAAGCTTTCTTT. It specifies CASSISQRGEAFF. Variable domain in full (rest from reference TRBV19 and TRBJ1-1): DGGITQSPKYLFRKEGQNVTLSCEQNLNHDAMYWYRQDPGQGLRLIYYSQIVNDFQKGDIAEGYSVSREKKESFPLTVTSAQKNPTAFYLCASSISQRGEAFFGQGTRLTVV.

The V gene is TRBV7-9, the J gene TRBJ2-1; TRBD2 matches 7 bases. The length of the CDR3 is 16 residues. The ends lost 10 bases at V and 2 bases at J; junction bases unmatched: 14. From germline, CDR1 is SEHNR and CDR2 FQNEAQ (reference sequence). CDR3 in DNA: TGTGCCAACACCCTTTCAGTGGGAGGGACCTACAATGAGCAGTTCTTC. Translated, it gives CANTLSVGGTYNEQFF.